The 24 T cell receptor beta chains reported below all come from one sample, sequenced in a study of blood T cell repertoires in COVID-19. Assay used: immunoSEQ multiplex PCR; TCRdb lists only in-frame clones, some missing. The repertoire holds 110,000 or so clones, with approximately 80% as singletons. The source material was peripheral blood. These receptors were obtained from a man in his forties or fifties with acute or convalescent COVID-19.

V is TRBV3-1 (or the pseudogene TRBV3-2) and J is TRBJ1-1, with a tentative D call TRBD1 (6 bases). The CDR3 sequence is 14 residues long. In germline, CDR1 is LGHDT, CDR2 YNNKEL (reference sequence). The V end was cut by 1 base, the J end by 7 bases, with 13 bases between. CDR3 protein: CASSQAGTWIEAFF. The CDR3 region has the DNA TGTGCCAGCAGCCAAGCCGGGACATGGATTGAAGCTTTCTTT.

This clone has only a few counts. This CDR3 is also generated by other DNA sequences in the sample. The chain is built from TRBV11-2 and TRBJ1-3; no definite D call. Trimming left V 1 base short and J 1 base short, with 5 bases between. Germline CDR1 and CDR2: SGHAT and FQNNGV. The CDR3 length is 14 residues. CDR3 sequence (DNA): TGTGCCAGCAGCTTAGGCAGGTCTGGAAACACCATATATTTT. The encoded protein is CASSLGRSGNTIYF.

This sequence joins TRBV27 and TRBJ2-3; D remains unclear. This CDR3 is built from 11 residues. Trimming shortened V by 7 bases and J by 6 bases, and 8 bases separated the two germline ends. The germline V gene encodes CDR1 MNHEY and CDR2 SMNVEV (reference sequence). For the CDR3, the DNA is TGTGCCAGCACCCTCGGGGATACGCAGTATTTT. Translating gives CASTLGDTQYF.

For the CDR3, the DNA is TGTGCCAGTAGTATACAGGGTGCGGCCGGGGAGCTGTTTTTT. Protein: CASSIQGAAGELFF. J is TRBJ2-2 and V is TRBV19; D is perhaps TRBD1 (5 bases). Germline V lookup: CDR1 LNHDA, CDR2 SQIVND (reference sequence). The CDR3 is 14 amino acids. V gave up 2 bases and J gave up 6 bases, with 10 bases separating them.

V gene TRBV12-3 or TRBV12-4 combines with J gene TRBJ2-7; TRBD2 matches at 7 bases. Germline trimming cut 0 bases from V and 6 bases from J; bases unmatched to any gene: 2. The CDR3 consists of 13 residues. In DNA form, the CDR3 reads TGTGCCAGCAGTTTAGCGCCTAGCGGCGAGCAGTACTTC. This encodes CASSLAPSGEQYF.

V and J are TRBV25-1 and TRBJ1-3; tentatively, D is TRBD1 (5 bases). Trimming shortened V by 6 bases and J by 7 bases, and 13 bases separated the two germline ends. Looked up from germline, CDR1 is MGHDK and CDR2 is SYGVNS. This CDR3 comprises 13 residues. Written as DNA, the CDR3 is TGTGCCAGCAGACGGGACTCGGACAACACCATATATTTT. It specifies CASRRDSDNTIYF. Full variable domain (outside the CDR3, taken from reference TRBV25-1 and TRBJ1-3): EADIYQTPRYLVIGTGKKITLECSQTMGHDKMYWYQQDPGMELHLIHYSYGVNSTEKGDLSSESTVSRIRTEHFPLTLESARPSHTSQYLCASRRDSDNTIYFGEGSWLTVV.

The chain links TRBV28 to TRBJ2-7; the match to TRBD1 covers 11 bases. The CDR3 runs 14 residues. Germline CDR1 MDHEN, CDR2 SYDVKM. Germline trimming cut 5 bases from V and 3 bases from J; bases unmatched to any gene: 3. CDR3 protein: CASSLGTGGYEQYF. The CDR3 DNA sequence: TGTGCCAGCAGTCTGGGGACAGGGGGCTACGAGCAGTACTTC.

The V and J genes are TRBV19 and TRBJ1-2; TRBD1 might be the D (5 bases). V lost 7 bases to trimming and J lost 3 bases, with 18 bases between them. Germline lookup yields CDR1 LNHDA and CDR2 SQIVND (reference sequence). This CDR3 is 15 amino acids long. Written as DNA, the CDR3 is TGTGCCAGTACCGATCGGGGGACCCGCGACTATGGCTACACCTTC. Amino acids: CASTDRGTRDYGYTF.

The chain couples TRBV7-8 to TRBJ2-5; D ambiguous. V dropped 5 bases and J dropped 5 bases, with 12 bases sitting between them. Per the germline V gene, CDR1 is SGHVS and CDR2 is FQNEAQ. This CDR3 spans 13 amino acids. The CDR3 DNA follows: TGTGCCAGCAGCCGCCTCTCTGTGGAGACCCAGTACTTC. Its protein is CASSRLSVETQYF.

The V gene is TRBV7-3, the J gene TRBJ2-1, with TRBD1 as a possible D gene (6 bases). Germline values: CDR1 SGHTA, CDR2 FQGTGA. Trimming took off 5 bases at V and 9 bases at J, with 14 bases between the two ends. The CDR3 totals 13 residues. The CDR3 DNA sequence: TGTGCCAGCAGCAAAGAGAGCAGGGGTGAGCAGTTCTTC. Its protein is CASSKESRGEQFF.

This clone has just a few counts. The J gene is TRBJ1-1, the V gene TRBV10-1, with D unclear. Germline assignment: CDR1 WNHNN and CDR2 SYGVQD (reference sequence). This CDR3 has 13 residues. V was shortened by 9 bases and J by 4 bases, with 15 bases between the two germline ends. This CDR3 reads CASPDRLSTEAFF. The CDR3 nucleotides are TGCGCCAGTCCCGATCGGTTGAGCACTGAAGCTTTCTTT.

This clone showed up just once. The chain couples TRBV29-1 to TRBJ2-5; weak D call: TRBD2 (5 bases). Per germline, CDR1 SQVTM and CDR2 ANQGSEA. V lost 1 base and J lost 7, with 13 bases in between. The CDR3 has 13 amino acids. The CDR3 sequence is CSVEGGPEGTQYF. The CDR3, as DNA: TGCAGCGTTGAAGGCGGCCCTGAGGGGACCCAGTACTTC.

V is TRBV4-1 and J is TRBJ1-2, with a possible D match to TRBD1 (6 bases). CDR1 is MGHRA and CDR2 is YSYEKL in the germline V gene. Trimming cost V 5 bases and J 1 base, with 17 bases left between them. The CDR3 loop spans 16 amino acids. CDR3 sequence (DNA): TGCGCCAGCAGCACCTTCGCTGGGGACAATAACTATGGCTACACCTTC. It is translated as CASSTFAGDNNYGYTF.

This CDR3 reads CAWSGTGQSTEAFF. The CDR3 nucleotides read TGTGCCTGGAGCGGGACAGGGCAGAGCACTGAAGCTTTCTTT. The rearrangement joins TRBV30 to TRBJ1-1; TRBD1 matches at 9 bases. Germline V gene lookup returns CDR1 GTSNPN and CDR2 SVGIG (reference sequence). This CDR3 is 14 amino acids long. Trimming took 3 bases from V and 4 from J; bases not matched to a gene: 6.

The chain carries TRBV4-1 and TRBJ2-2; 8 nucleotides agree with TRBD2. This CDR3 comprises 18 residues. Germline V gene data show CDR1 as MGHRA and CDR2 as YSYEKL. J gave up 2 bases and V 7 bases, and 15 bases lay outside the gene matches. The CDR3 spells CASTPLGSGGPNTGELFF. DNA of the CDR3: TGCGCCAGCACCCCTTTAGGAAGCGGGGGTCCAAACACCGGGGAGCTGTTTTTT.

This rearrangement joins TRBV27 to TRBJ2-3, with 10 bases identical to TRBD2. The length of the CDR3 is 17 residues. The ends lost 0 bases at V and 8 bases at J; junction bases unmatched: 11. Looked up from germline, CDR1 is MNHEY and CDR2 is SMNVEV (reference sequence). CDR3: CASSLSALAGVYGTQYF. CDR3 nucleotides: TGTGCCAGCAGTTTATCTGCCCTAGCGGGAGTGTATGGTACGCAGTATTTT.

The chain combines TRBV5-1 with TRBJ2-7, with D perhaps TRBD1 (6 bases). Trimming left V 3 bases short and J 2 bases short, with 12 bases between. Germline assignment: CDR1 SGHRS and CDR2 YFSETQ. The CDR3 is 14 residues long. The CDR3 here is CASSWTARTYEQYF. The CDR3 DNA is TGCGCCAGCAGCTGGACAGCCCGAACCTACGAGCAGTACTTC.

The rearrangement uses TRBV3-1 (or the pseudogene TRBV3-2) and TRBJ2-4; TRBD1 matches at 10 bases. There are 14 residues in the CDR3. CDR1 and CDR2 from the germline V gene are LGHDT and YNNKEL (reference sequence). J lost 11 bases, V lost 6 bases, and 10 bases had no gene match. As DNA, the CDR3 is TGTGCCAGCAGTTTTGGACAGGGGGAGACGGTTCAGTACTTC. The encoded protein is CASSFGQGETVQYF.

The chain joins TRBV27 to TRBJ2-7; weak D call: TRBD1 (6 bases). Germline values: CDR1 MNHEY, CDR2 SMNVEV (reference sequence). V was shortened by 5 bases and J by 3 bases, with 11 bases between the two germline ends. The CDR3 is 13 residues long. CDR3 DNA sequence: TGTGCCAGCAGTACTCAGGGGTTCTACGAGCAGTACTTC. It codes for CASSTQGFYEQYF.

The chain joins TRBV5-1 to TRBJ2-5; 9 bases map to TRBD2. The CDR3 runs to 16 residues. CDR1 SGHRS and CDR2 YFSETQ come from the germline V gene. V lost 0 bases to trimming and J lost 0 bases; unmatched junction nucleotides: 3. The CDR3 coding sequence is TGCGCCAGCAGCTTGGCGCGGGGGGGCTACCAAGAGACCCAGTACTTC. Translated, it gives CASSLARGGYQETQYF.

V gene TRBV6-2 or TRBV6-3 combines with J gene TRBJ2-3; TRBD1 might be the D (5 bases). The CDR3 covers 15 residues. From germline, CDR1 is MNHEY and CDR2 SVGEGT. The V and J ends lost 1 base and 2 bases respectively, with 10 bases between them. CDR3 DNA: TGTGCCAGCAGTTACTGGGCAGGGAACACAGATACGCAGTATTTT. Translated: CASSYWAGNTDTQYF.

J is TRBJ2-5 and V is TRBV2, with D perhaps TRBD1 (6 bases). The V end lost 3 bases, the J end lost 1 base, and 12 bases lay between the germline ends. The germline CDR1 and CDR2 sequences are SNHLY and FYNNEI. The CDR3 runs 15 residues. The CDR3 reads CASSDSPGVQETQYF. The CDR3 DNA reads as TGTGCCAGCAGTGATAGCCCAGGGGTCCAAGAGACCCAGTACTTC.

The J gene is TRBJ2-7, the V gene TRBV13; weak D call: TRBD1 (5 bases). Germline V gene data show CDR1 as PRHDT and CDR2 as FYEKMQ (reference sequence). The CDR3 extends over 14 amino acids. Trimming stripped 3 bases from V and 6 bases from J, with 15 bases between. CDR3 loop: CASSLVQAQGEQYF. CDR3 in DNA: TGTGCCAGCAGCTTGGTACAAGCCCAGGGCGAGCAGTACTTC.

Details on this clone: The sample carries other DNA sequences with the same CDR3. This rearrangement joins TRBV5-1 to TRBJ1-2; 8 bases fit TRBD1. The germline CDR1 and CDR2 sequences are SGHRS and YFSETQ. The CDR3 extends over 14 amino acids. V was clipped by 4 bases and J by 1 base; unmatched bases: 3. The CDR3, as DNA: TGCGCCAGCAGCCCACAGGGGGATAACTATGGCTACACCTTC. This translates into CASSPQGDNYGYTF.